These T cell receptor beta chains were read from a single sample in a study of blood T cell repertoires in COVID-19. The table came from immunoSEQ multiplex PCR; TCRdb's copy has only in-frame clones and leaves some out. The repertoire holds some 46,000 clones, with approximately 85% as singletons. The sequencing sample was made of peripheral blood. These receptors came from a man between 60 and 70 years old with acute or convalescent COVID-19. Both conserved end residues are part of each CDR3. D genes are given only for firm matches. The size entry is marked missing in some rows and otherwise reads once, few, many or a size class.

abundance: -; j_gene: TRBJ2-7; v_gene: TRBV2; d_gene: -; CDR3aa: CASTAGTLSYEQYF; CDR3nt: TGTGCCAGCACCGCCGGGACACTCTCCTACGAGCAGTACTTC
abundance: -; j_gene: TRBJ2-3; v_gene: TRBV9; d_gene: TRBD2; CDR3aa: CASSVVAGGHGTDTQYF; CDR3nt: TGTGCCAGCAGCGTAGTTGCGGGAGGGCATGGGACAGATACGCAGTATTTT
abundance: -; j_gene: TRBJ1-2; v_gene: TRBV5-4; d_gene: -; CDR3aa: CASSPQGSYGYTF; CDR3nt: TGTGCCAGCAGCCCCCAGGGGAGCTATGGCTACACCTTC
abundance: -; j_gene: TRBJ2-1; v_gene: TRBV7-3; d_gene: TRBD2; CDR3aa: CASSLTWGSGNEQFF; CDR3nt: TGTGCCAGCAGCTTAACGTGGGGTAGCGGGAATGAGCAGTTCTTC
abundance: -; j_gene: TRBJ1-1; v_gene: TRBV6-5; d_gene: TRBD1; CDR3aa: CASSMLGQGNTEAFF; CDR3nt: TGTGCCAGCAGTATGCTGGGACAGGGGAACACTGAAGCTTTCTTT
abundance: few; j_gene: TRBJ2-3; v_gene: TRBV27; d_gene: -; CDR3aa: CASSSTDSTDTQYF; CDR3nt: TGTGCCAGCAGTTCGACAGACAGCACAGATACGCAGTATTTT
abundance: once; j_gene: TRBJ2-7; v_gene: TRBV5-1; d_gene: -; CDR3aa: CASSNEGSYEQYF; CDR3nt: TGCGCCAGCAGCAACGAGGGTTCCTACGAGCAGTACTTC
abundance: -; j_gene: TRBJ2-3; v_gene: TRBV5-1; d_gene: -; CDR3aa: CASSLVGADTQYF; CDR3nt: TGCGCCAGCAGCTTGGTTGGAGCGGATACGCAGTATTTT
abundance: -; j_gene: TRBJ2-3; v_gene: TRBV3-1/TRBV3-2; d_gene: -; CDR3aa: CASSQDSSRGRNTQYF; CDR3nt: TGTGCCAGCAGCCAAGATAGTTCCAGGGGTAGGAATACGCAGTATTTT
abundance: -; j_gene: TRBJ2-5; v_gene: TRBV28; d_gene: TRBD1; CDR3aa: CASEDRGLVETQYF; CDR3nt: TGTGCCAGCGAGGACAGGGGGCTCGTAGAGACCCAGTACTTC
abundance: -; j_gene: TRBJ2-7; v_gene: TRBV3-1/TRBV3-2; d_gene: TRBD1; CDR3aa: CASSQTTGGYEQYF; CDR3nt: TGTGCCAGCAGCCAAACGACAGGGGGGTACGAGCAGTACTTC
abundance: -; j_gene: TRBJ2-2; v_gene: TRBV28; d_gene: TRBD1; CDR3aa: CASSLPGYRGARTGELFF; CDR3nt: TGTGCCAGCAGTTTACCCGGGTACAGGGGTGCGAGGACCGGGGAGCTGTTTTTT
abundance: -; j_gene: TRBJ1-4; v_gene: TRBV28; d_gene: -; CDR3aa: CASLTGEKLFF; CDR3nt: TGTGCCAGCTTGACTGGAGAAAAACTGTTTTTT
abundance: few; j_gene: TRBJ2-3; v_gene: TRBV5-1; d_gene: TRBD2; CDR3aa: CASSLGLAESTDTQYF; CDR3nt: TGCGCCAGCAGCTTGGGACTAGCGGAGAGCACAGATACGCAGTATTTT
abundance: -; j_gene: TRBJ1-1; v_gene: TRBV9; d_gene: -; CDR3aa: CASSALSMNTEAFF; CDR3nt: TGTGCCAGCAGCGCCCTTAGTATGAACACTGAAGCTTTCTTT
abundance: -; j_gene: TRBJ2-3; v_gene: TRBV5-1; d_gene: -; CDR3aa: CASSYGSGTSTDTQYF; CDR3nt: TGCGCCAGCAGCTACGGTAGCGGCACTAGCACAGATACGCAGTATTTT
abundance: -; j_gene: TRBJ1-6; v_gene: TRBV28; d_gene: TRBD1; CDR3aa: CASSPPPGQGNSPLHF; CDR3nt: TGTGCCAGCAGTCCTCCCCCGGGACAGGGGAATTCACCCCTCCACTTT
abundance: few; j_gene: TRBJ2-7; v_gene: TRBV5-1; d_gene: TRBD1; CDR3aa: CASSFWDSNYEQYF; CDR3nt: TGCGCCAGCAGCTTTTGGGACAGTAACTACGAGCAGTACTTC
abundance: -; j_gene: TRBJ2-1; v_gene: TRBV19; d_gene: TRBD2; CDR3aa: CASSSRTSGAGYNEQFF; CDR3nt: TGTGCCAGTAGTTCTAGGACTAGCGGGGCGGGATACAATGAGCAGTTCTTC
abundance: -; j_gene: TRBJ2-5; v_gene: TRBV29-1; d_gene: TRBD1; CDR3aa: CSDRTGETQYF; CDR3nt: TGCAGCGACAGGACAGGCGAGACCCAGTACTTC
abundance: -; j_gene: TRBJ2-4; v_gene: TRBV7-6; d_gene: -; CDR3aa: CASSLGPQAQNIQYF; CDR3nt: TGTGCCAGCAGCTTAGGTCCACAGGCCCAAAACATTCAGTACTTC
abundance: -; j_gene: TRBJ1-5; v_gene: TRBV2; d_gene: -; CDR3aa: CASSEGSSNQPQHF; CDR3nt: TGTGCCAGCAGTGAAGGGAGTAGCAATCAGCCCCAGCATTTT
abundance: -; j_gene: TRBJ2-5; v_gene: TRBV19; d_gene: -; CDR3aa: CASSIGREETQYF; CDR3nt: TGTGCCAGTAGTATTGGCCGGGAAGAGACCCAGTACTTC
abundance: once; j_gene: TRBJ1-1; v_gene: TRBV19; d_gene: -; CDR3aa: CASSIGGRSNTEAFF; CDR3nt: TGTGCCAGTAGTATAGGGGGGCGATCGAACACTGAAGCTTTCTTT
abundance: -; j_gene: TRBJ2-2; v_gene: TRBV27; d_gene: -; CDR3aa: CASSRGITGELFF; CDR3nt: TGTGCCAGCAGTCGGGGGATAACCGGGGAGCTGTTTTTT
abundance: -; j_gene: TRBJ1-2; v_gene: TRBV6-6; d_gene: TRBD1; CDR3aa: CASRPNTGALGYGYTF; CDR3nt: TGTGCCAGCAGACCCAATACAGGGGCCTTAGGCTATGGCTACACCTTC
abundance: -; j_gene: TRBJ2-1; v_gene: TRBV7-3; d_gene: TRBD2; CDR3aa: CASSFHASGSLDEQFF; CDR3nt: TGTGCCAGCAGCTTCCACGCTAGCGGGAGCTTAGATGAGCAGTTCTTC
abundance: -; j_gene: TRBJ1-2; v_gene: TRBV5-5; d_gene: -; CDR3aa: CASSFSGGLGYGYTF; CDR3nt: TGTGCCAGCAGCTTCTCCGGGGGGCTGGGCTATGGCTACACCTTC
abundance: once; j_gene: TRBJ1-2; v_gene: TRBV28; d_gene: TRBD1; CDR3aa: CASSSGGSTANYGYTF; CDR3nt: TGTGCCAGCAGTTCAGGGGGCTCGACAGCTAACTATGGCTACACCTTC